This T cell receptor (beta chain) emerged from a study of tumor and adjacent non-tumor tissue in lung cancer. The wider study: The cohort had around twelve adenocarcinoma, 2 squamous cell and 1 small cell patients. About 4.2 million productive TCRbeta reads were obtained per sample on average. Findings and caveats of the study: Significantly higher TCR diversity was found in tumor than normal lung. In normal lung, the top 100 clones were significantly more dominant than in tumor.

This clonotype was counted once. The antigen is unknown. The CDR3 runs to 15 residues. The germline V gene encodes CDR1 MGHRA and CDR2 YSYEKL. Trimming removed 4 bases at V and 7 bases at J, with 20 bases between. The template was RNA from unsorted bulk tissue. TCRbeta libraries were built with three rounds of nested PCR, modified from ARM-PCR. From the multiplex PCR reads, TCRdb called clonotypes with MiXCR, one entry per CDR3 protein. The sample records over 130,000 distinct CDR3 sequences, approximately 64% being singletons. The source material was lung tumor tissue. The chain joins TRBV4-1 to TRBJ2-7, with D perhaps TRBD1 (5 bases). This TCR derives from a man aged 60 to 69 with small cell lung cancer. CDR3 sequence reads: CASSPWGTADREQYF. The CDR3 DNA reads as TGCGCCAGCAGCCCATGGGGCACAGCCGATCGGGAGCAGTACTTC.